This T cell receptor beta chain was profiled in a study of blood T cell repertoires in COVID-19 (dated by TCRdb to 2018 to 2020). For the study in its entirety: Samples covering the acute and convalescent phases of COVID-19 were provided by collaborators in the United States, Italy and Spain. The prospective study material was composed of cDNA or gDNA derived from T cells, B-cell-depleted T cells, or PBMCs. Deeply sampled blood TCRbeta repertoires from subjects exposed to, actively infected with, or recovered from COVID-19 were included in the dataset. The repertoires were made available in a free public database intended to serve as a resource for research on the immune response to SARS-CoV-2. Samples were obtained from the ongoing ImmuneRACE study (first 160 participants) and from approximately 1,200 subjects provided by 6 global collaborators. A de-identified subject ID, COVID-19 status, age in years and sex were almost always included in the sample metadata. Where available, HLA class I and class II types were obtained from metadata supplied by the sample provider rather than from assay-based typing.

CDR1 and CDR2, looked up from the germline V gene, are SGHDT and YYEEEE. From its cysteine to its phenylalanine, the CDR3 spans 13 amino acids. Kept here is only the CDR3 DNA, which spans 39 bases and is read in frame from base 1. V sheds 0 bases and J sheds 4 bases, leaving 7 bases between their ends. Whole blood was collected in K2EDTA tubes by collaborating institutions according to the institutions' own protocols. For TCRbeta analysis, collaborator samples were shipped as frozen whole blood, as isolated PBMCs, or as DNA extracted from either sample type. Concerning this clone itself: Its binding antigen is unknown. Base qualities are missing; no much larger clone stands one base away. Other DNA sequences from this sample encode an identical CDR3 as well.

TCRbeta CDR3 regions were amplified from genomic DNA by means of the immunoSEQ Assay, a bias-controlled multiplex PCR. The authors' pipeline ran thus. The number of nucleated cells in each sample was estimated from the amplification of reference gene primers within the assay. To quantify the absolute abundance of each unique TCRbeta CDR3 rearrangement, sequence reads were collapsed and filtered. Productive Simpson clonality was computed per sample as the square root of Simpson's diversity index over productive rearrangements. What TCRdb holds here is the immuneACCESS table cut down to in-frame rearrangements. Part of the clones is not present; checked against another copy, under half of the missing clones reflect an unresolved V gene, and the others are unexplained. V and J calls and clone size are given by that table; D and trimming were obtained from the DNA. The sample table records approximately 300,000 clones; around 83% of these occur just once. The ten largest clones take up roughly 1.3% of the sample.

The research as a whole found: Clinical and demographic metadata were provided uncurated, with the amount varying by source and participant.

The chain is assembled from TRBV5-6 and TRBJ1-2; the D gene cannot be named for sure. The source of this sequence is a woman aged 50 to 60 with acute or convalescent COVID-19. Source material: peripheral blood. The nucleotide sequence is given as TGTGCCAGCAGCTTGGGAGAGTTCTATGGCTACACCTTC. It translates as CASSLGEFYGYTF.